Below, one T cell receptor beta chain is given with its context. This entry comes from a study of shared clonotypes between healthy human individuals. The assay was carried out at the deep level. Assay: immunoSEQ multiplex PCR; the TCRdb copy retains only in-frame clones and omits some. The repertoire has about 1.5 million clones, approximately 97% of them found once; the top ten carry roughly 1.2%. Material: naive CD4+ T cells sorted from blood. Indicated subset: CD45RA+ positively selected. This receptor was taken from a man aged 25 to 40 in good health.

The CDR3 DNA is TGCGCCAGCAGCTTGGAGGCGAAGGGGGCGGGTTACACTGAAGCTTTCTTT. This sequence encodes CASSLEAKGAGYTEAFF. The rearrangement uses TRBV5-1 and TRBJ1-1, with TRBD1 matching over 7 bases. CDR3 length: 17 amino acids. Trimming took 0 bases from V and 3 from J; bases not matched to a gene: 11. Per germline, CDR1 SGHRS and CDR2 YFSETQ.